This T cell receptor (beta chain) was sequenced for a study of PD-1 blockade in classical Hodgkin lymphoma. V shed 1 base and J 2 bases; nucleotides not matched to a gene: 2. Germline-derived CDR1 and CDR2 are SGHTA and FQGNSA. CDR3 length: 15 amino acids. Time point meaning: cycle 4 day 1 (C4D1), after more than 5 weeks of nivolumab. There was relapse after autologous stem cell transplantation in every patient, and there was variation in brentuximab vedotin exposure. Thawed PBMCs were the source of CD4+ T cells, purified by magnetic negative selection. Clones were sequenced by immunoSEQ multiplex PCR, and TCRdb holds only the in-frame ones, with some missing. Counted here are around 30,000 clones, approximately 90% occurring once; the ten biggest clones make up approximately 0.3%.

The TCR comes from a human donor with classical Hodgkin lymphoma. The sample here was CD4+ T cells from blood, taken before the fourth cycle of nivolumab. The gene calls are TRBV7-2 and TRBJ2-1; 7 nucleotides align to TRBD1. The CDR3 DNA reads TGTGCCAGCAGCTTAGTGGGACAGCCCTACAATGAGCAGTTCTTC. This gives the protein CASSLVGQPYNEQFF.